This TCR beta chain was obtained from a study of blood T cells in healthy people across ages (dated by TCRdb to the mid-2010s). Broadly, across the study: In model experiments, template switching captured about one uniquely barcoded TCR beta cDNA molecule for every two T cells. To avoid experimental bias, donors of different ages were spread randomly across the sequencing lanes. Using the same blood draw, the study looked at two additional independent replicas of 1 million unique cDNA reads for two donors, one aged 18 to 30 and the other aged 80 or older. The study measured age-related changes in TCR beta repertoire diversity using deep sequencing normalized with unique cDNA molecular identifiers. The donors were split into four age groups: young (average roughly 15 years), middle-aged (more than 35), aged (about 56) and long-lived (more than 80).

The approximately 40 donors, aged roughly 6 to 95 years, were systemically healthy Caucasian individuals from Russia. Each donor gave about 9.7 milliliters of peripheral blood, drawn into EDTA-treated Vacutainer tubes. Ficoll-Paque density-gradient centrifugation was used to isolate PBMCs, with at least 6 million per sample. Trizol reagent was used to extract total RNA from PBMCs, with at least 5.5 micrograms per sample. The percentages of naive CD45RAhigh/CD27high T cells were determined by flow cytometry on a PBMC aliquot from every donor. The library was generated by 5' RACE. These reads were obtained on an Illumina HiSeq 2500. The second PCR ran for roughly 7 to 12 cycles and used a J-beta primer mix along with a sample-barcoded 5' primer. A unique molecular identifier was introduced onto each TCR beta cDNA molecule by a template-switch 5' adaptor carrying 12 random nucleotides. At least 2.5 million CDR3-containing paired-end reads were obtained from each sample. First-strand cDNA synthesis was performed from all RNA using the Mint cDNA synthesis kit, with priming by a TRBC-specific oligonucleotide. All cDNA was treated with uracil-DNA glycosylase and then went through a first 18-cycle PCR with the universal primers M1SS and BC2_uni_R. Turning to the authors' computational methods: For normalization, 1 million high-quality reads were randomly selected from each sample, with every read carrying a distinct molecular identifier. Instead of being binned into consensus sequences, reads with shared molecular identifiers were discarded. CDR3 identification, clonotype clustering and error correction used MiTCR with a Q25 quality threshold and the strictest error-elimination algorithm. Lower-bound total TCR beta diversity was estimated with a nonparametric unseen species model using Euler transformation. In TCRdb, the public reads were trimmed at Q25 with fastp and aligned with MiXCR, with productive beta chains retained. Every distinct CDR3 protein forms one entry, paired with its most common genes and DNA. TCRdb, not the original authors, processed these V and J calls. The sample table records around 900,000 distinct CDR3 sequences; under 30% of these occur just once. Roughly a sixth of the sample rests with the top ten.

Turning to this clonotype: No cognate antigen has been identified for it. Per-nucleotide qualities are absent, and no much larger clonotype sits a single base away.

Paper-wide results and their limitations: Compared with the aged group, more naive CD4+ T cells, fewer expanded clones and increased TCR diversity were shown by the long-lived group, suggesting age selection. Donor CMV infection status was unknown, potentially confounding age-related changes in expanded clonotypes. Since profiling was done on bulk unsorted PBMCs, naive and antigen-experienced compartments could not be conclusively compared. Observed TCR beta diversity correlated strongly with the percentage of naive T cells measured by flow cytometry. Observed TCR beta diversity per million T cells fell roughly linearly with age, and a significant reduction was already apparent by age roughly 40. Total diversity estimates from one million sequenced T cells were considered lower bounds and underestimates.

What was sequenced was blood. This TCR came from a woman older than 75 in good health.

The bases read TGTGCCAGCAGCCAACCAGGGCAGAACACTGAAGCTTTCTTT. It translates as CASSQPGQNTEAFF. The rearranged segments are TRBV3-1 and TRBJ1-1; the D region possibly corresponds to TRBD1 (5 bases align). The CDR3 measures 14 amino acids from cysteine to phenylalanine. Just CDR3 DNA is preserved here, 42 bases in frame from base 1. V and J are truncated by 2 bases and 1 base respectively, leaving an intervening sequence of 8 bases. In the germline V gene (reference sequence), CDR1 corresponds to LGHDT and CDR2 to YNNKEL.